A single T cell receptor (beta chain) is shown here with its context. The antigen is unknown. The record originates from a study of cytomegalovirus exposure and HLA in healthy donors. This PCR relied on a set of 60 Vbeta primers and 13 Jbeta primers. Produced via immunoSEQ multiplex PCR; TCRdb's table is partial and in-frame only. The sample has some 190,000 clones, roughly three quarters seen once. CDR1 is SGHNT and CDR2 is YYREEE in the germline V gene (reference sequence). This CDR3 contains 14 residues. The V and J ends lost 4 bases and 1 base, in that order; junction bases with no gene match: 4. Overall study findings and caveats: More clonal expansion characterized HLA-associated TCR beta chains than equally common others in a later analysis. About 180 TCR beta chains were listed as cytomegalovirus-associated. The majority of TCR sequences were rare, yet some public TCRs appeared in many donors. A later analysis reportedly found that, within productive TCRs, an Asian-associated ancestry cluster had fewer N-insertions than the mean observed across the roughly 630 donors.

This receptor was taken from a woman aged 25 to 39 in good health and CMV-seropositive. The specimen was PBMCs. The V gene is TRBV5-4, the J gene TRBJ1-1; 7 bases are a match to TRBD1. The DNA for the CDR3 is TGTGCCAGCAGCATTAGGACAGGGAACACTGAAGCTTTCTTT. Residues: CASSIRTGNTEAFF.